This T cell receptor beta chain was found in a study of blood T cell repertoires in COVID-19. Study-level background: Specimens from acute and convalescent COVID-19 originated in the United States, Italy and Spain. PBMCs, B-cell-depleted T cells, or T cells provided the cDNA or gDNA that made up the material.

In the original workflow: How many nucleated cells were present was estimated from reference gene primer amplification. Assay: immunoSEQ multiplex PCR; the TCRdb copy retains only in-frame clones and omits some. D and trimming come from the DNA, and the V and J calls and clone size come from that table. The sample contains fewer than 250,000 clones, 83% of which appear only once. This clone was counted a few times. The germline V gene has CDR1 MNHEY and CDR2 SVGAGI. Between the trimmed V and J ends, which lost 2 bases and 1 base, there was a span of 9 bases. This CDR3 has 14 amino acids. The chain has TRBV6-5 and TRBJ2-7, with D maybe TRBD2 (6 bases). The source material was peripheral blood. This sequence originates from a human donor in a cohort sampled during active COVID-19. DNA of the CDR3: TGTGCCAGCAGTTACGCTGCGGGATCCTACGAGCAGTACTTC. Its protein product is CASSYAAGSYEQYF.